Shown below are 14 T cell receptor beta chains from a single sample sequenced in a study of T cell responses to AZD1222 COVID-19 vaccine. TCRdb keeps only in-frame clones here, not all; method: immunoSEQ multiplex PCR. The top ten hold around 0.99% of the sample, which has about 160,000 clones, about 90% seen once. The sequences come from peripheral blood, collected 28 days after the second AZD1222 dose. These receptor sequences come from an adult who received the AZD1222 COVID-19 vaccine.

The V gene is TRBV18, the J gene TRBJ1-3, with 7 bases lining up with TRBD1. Germline CDR1 KGHSH, CDR2 LQKENI. With 2 bases clipped from V and 4 bases from J, the junction kept 5 bases outside the gene matches. The CDR3 has 15 amino acids. In DNA form, the CDR3 reads TGTGCCAGCTCACCATCACAGGGGAAAGGAAACACCATATATTTT. Its protein is CASSPSQGKGNTIYF. The variable domain in full, completed from reference TRBV18 and TRBJ1-3, reads NAGVMQNPRHLVRRRGQEARLRCSPMKGHSHVYWYRQLPEEGLKFMVYLQKENIIDESGMPKERFSAEFPKEGPSILRIQQVVRGDSAAYFCASSPSQGKGNTIYFGEGSWLTVV.

V gene TRBV1 combines with J gene TRBJ1-5; TRBD1 reflects the table's D call only, with no check against the DNA. TRBV1 is flagged as a pseudogene. This CDR3 spans 16 amino acids. The CDR3 loop reads CTSSQEGALSNQPQHF. CDR3 sequence (DNA): TGCACCAGCAGCCAAGAAGGGGCTCTTAGCAATCAGCCCCAGCATTTT.

The chain uses TRBV5-1 and TRBJ2-3, with D hard to call. The CDR3 runs 15 residues. Germline V gene sequence: CDR1 SGHRS, CDR2 YFSETQ. The V and J ends lost 1 base and 2 bases respectively, with 11 bases between them. CDR3 loop: CASSLTLTSTDTQYF. The CDR3 DNA reads TGCGCCAGCAGCTTGACACTTACCTCCACAGATACGCAGTATTTT.

The J gene is TRBJ2-1, the V gene TRBV4-1; unclear D gene. Germline V lookup: CDR1 MGHRA, CDR2 YSYEKL. V lost 0 bases and J lost 0, with 9 bases in between. The CDR3 loop spans 16 amino acids. The CDR3 DNA sequence: TGCGCCAGCAGCCAAGACGACCGAAGCTCCTACAATGAGCAGTTCTTC. It specifies CASSQDDRSSYNEQFF.

The genes are TRBV3-1 (or the pseudogene TRBV3-2) and TRBJ1-1; D is undetermined. The V end was cut by 3 bases, the J end by 5 bases, with 19 bases between. Germline CDR1 and CDR2: LGHDT and YNNKEL (reference sequence). This CDR3 has 16 residues. This chain's CDR3 is CASSHPNGKGGTEAFF. Written as DNA, the CDR3 is TGTGCCAGCAGCCACCCTAACGGGAAGGGTGGGACTGAAGCTTTCTTT.

The chain combines TRBV9 with TRBJ1-1; 8 positions match TRBD1. The V and J ends lost 5 bases and 3 bases, in that order; junction bases with no gene match: 3. The CDR3 consists of 13 residues. From germline, CDR1 is SGDLS and CDR2 YYNGEE. CDR3 coding DNA: TGTGCCAGCAGTCCAGGGGGCTACACTGAAGCTTTCTTT. It yields the protein CASSPGGYTEAFF. Drawing the rest from reference TRBV9 and TRBJ1-1, the complete variable domain is DSGVTQTPKHLITATGQRVTLRCSPRSGDLSVYWYQQSLDQGLQFLIQYYNGEERAKGNILERFSAQQFPDLHSELNLSSLELGDSALYFCASSPGGYTEAFFGQGTRLTVV.

The chain uses TRBV3-1 (or the pseudogene TRBV3-2) and TRBJ1-1; D gene ambiguous. V was trimmed by 5 bases and J by 10 bases, leaving 11 bases between them. This CDR3 is built from 11 residues. Germline V gene lookup returns CDR1 LGHDT and CDR2 YNNKEL (reference sequence). This chain's CDR3 is CASSSQSGAFF. CDR3 nucleotide sequence: TGTGCCAGCAGCTCACAGAGCGGAGCTTTCTTT.

The chain has TRBV4-2 and TRBJ1-1; D unclear. Germline CDR1 LGHNA, CDR2 YNFKEQ. Trimming took 5 bases from V and 0 from J, leaving 10 bases between them. The CDR3 is 14 residues long. The CDR3 coding sequence is TGTGCCAGCAGCTGGGTTTCACTGAACACTGAAGCTTTCTTT. Translated, it gives CASSWVSLNTEAFF.

This chain connects TRBV12-5 to TRBJ1-4, with D tentatively TRBD1 (6 bases). V was clipped by 0 bases and J by 7 bases, with 30 bases between them. There are 21 residues in the CDR3. Germline-derived CDR1 and CDR2 are LGHNT and FRNRAP. The CDR3 DNA sequence: TGTGCTAGTGGTTTGGTAGTTTCGAGGAACCCTCTCCCGGACAGTACTGAAAAACTGTTTTTT. This encodes CASGLVVSRNPLPDSTEKLFF.

This clone showed up just a few times. This chain connects TRBV28 to TRBJ2-2; maybe TRBD2 (5 bases). The V gene lost 6 bases and the J gene lost 4 bases, with 12 bases spanning the gap. From germline, CDR1 is MDHEN and CDR2 SYDVKM. The CDR3 length is 14 residues. CDR3 DNA: TGTGCCAGCAGCCAAGGGAGACCCACCGGGGAGCTGTTTTTT. It codes for CASSQGRPTGELFF.

The genes are TRBV10-1 and TRBJ2-6, with D uncertain. Trimming took off 2 bases at V and 4 bases at J, with 3 bases between the two ends. Germline CDR1 reads WNHNN; CDR2 reads SYGVQD (reference sequence). CDR3 length: 13 residues. CDR3 sequence: CASSENGANVLTF. For the CDR3, the DNA is TGCGCCAGCAGTGAGAACGGGGCCAACGTCCTGACTTTC.

V is TRBV6-5 and J is TRBJ1-1, with D unclear. Per germline, CDR1 MNHEY and CDR2 SVGAGI. V was trimmed by 7 bases and J by 0 bases, leaving 9 bases between them. The CDR3 is made up of 13 amino acids. For the CDR3, the DNA is TGTGCCAGCAAAGGACGGGTGAACACTGAAGCTTTCTTT. Protein product: CASKGRVNTEAFF.

The V gene is TRBV5-8, the J gene TRBJ1-1; no firm D call. Per the germline V gene, CDR1 is SGHTS and CDR2 is YDEGEE. V was trimmed by 0 bases and J by 0 bases, leaving 9 bases between them. This CDR3 comprises 15 residues. DNA for the CDR3: TGTGCCAGCAGCTTGGGACTCGGGGTGAACACTGAAGCTTTCTTT. Encoded protein: CASSLGLGVNTEAFF. Variable domain in full (rest from reference TRBV5-8 and TRBJ1-1): EAGVTQSPTHLIKTRGQQATLRCSPISGHTSVYWYQQALGLGLQFLLWYDEGEERNRGNFPPRFSGRQFPNYSSELNVNALELEDSALYLCASSLGLGVNTEAFFGQGTRLTVV.

The rearrangement joins TRBV18 to TRBJ1-1, with a possible D match to TRBD1 (5 bases). Germline CDR1 is KGHSH and CDR2 is LQKENI. The CDR3 has 14 residues. Trimming removed 0 bases at V and 4 bases at J, with 9 bases between. The CDR3 DNA sequence: TGTGCCAGCTCACCACCTCCAGGGTCCACTGAAGCTTTCTTT. Amino acids: CASSPPPGSTEAFF.